These T cell receptor beta chains were read from a single sample in a study of T cells in Graves' hyperthyroidism and ophthalmopathy. MiXCR, run by TCRdb on the multiplex PCR reads, gives a single entry per CDR3 protein. The sample yields under 550,000 distinct CDR3 sequences, around 20% seen once. Sample: blood. The receptors stem from a man aged 35 to 55 with Graves' ophthalmopathy. CDR3s include the opening cysteine and the closing phenylalanine or tryptophan. Fields, in order: V gene, clone size, D gene, CDR3 length, J gene, CDR3 protein, CDR3 DNA. D genes are given only for firm matches. Not every row has a clone size; where given, it reads once, few, many or a size class.

TRBV14	NA	NA	14	TRBJ1-1	CASSQDVGDKEAFF	TGTGCCAGCAGCCAAGACGTAGGGGACAAAGAAGCTTTCTTT
TRBV12-3/TRBV12-4	NA	TRBD2	15	TRBJ2-3	CASSSSGGARDTQYF	TGTGCCAGCAGTTCTAGCGGGGGGGCCAGAGATACGCAGTATTTT
TRBV9	few	NA	15	TRBJ1-1	CASSVAGRVNTEAFF	TGTGCCAGCAGCGTAGCAGGGCGCGTGAACACTGAAGCTTTCTTT
TRBV19	NA	NA	13	TRBJ1-1	CASSIRRNTEAFF	TGTGCCAGTAGTATAAGGCGGAACACTGAAGCTTTCTTT
TRBV27	few	NA	14	TRBJ1-2	CASSPGGGYYGYTF	TGTGCCAGCAGTCCCGGGGGGGGTTACTATGGCTACACCTTC
TRBV24-1	few	TRBD1	14	TRBJ1-4	CATSWDSSREKLFF	TGTGCCACCAGCTGGGACAGCAGCAGGGAAAAACTGTTTTTT
TRBV6-1	NA	TRBD2	13	TRBJ2-1	CASTLLTSGMQFF	TGTGCCAGCACCCTCCTGACTAGCGGGATGCAGTTCTTC
TRBV19	NA	NA	16	TRBJ1-5	CASSIGFTVLRQPQHF	TGTGCCAGTAGTATAGGGTTTACAGTGCTCCGGCAGCCCCAGCATTTT
TRBV19	NA	TRBD2	15	TRBJ2-3	CASSNLAGARDTQYF	TGTGCCAGTAGTAACCTAGCGGGAGCGAGAGATACGCAGTATTTT
TRBV2	NA	TRBD2	16	TRBJ2-7	CASSELELAGGNEQYF	TGTGCCAGCAGTGAATTAGAATTAGCGGGAGGCAACGAGCAGTACTTC
TRBV27	few	NA	13	TRBJ1-6	CATTTGLYSPLHF	TGTGCCACCACAACAGGGTTATACTCACCCCTCCACTTT
TRBV28	many	NA	13	TRBJ2-7	CASRPPNSYEQYF	TGTGCCAGCAGGCCTCCTAACTCCTACGAGCAGTACTTC
TRBV7-7	NA	NA	13	TRBJ1-6	CASSLRQYSPLHF	TGTGCTAGCAGCTTAAGACAGTATTCACCCCTCCACTTT
TRBV18	many	NA	15	TRBJ1-1	CASSPRQDMNTEAFF	TGTGCCAGCTCACCGAGGCAAGACATGAACACTGAAGCTTTCTTT
TRBV5-8	few	TRBD1	14	TRBJ2-1	CASSWGTGGGEQFF	TGTGCCAGCAGCTGGGGGACAGGGGGAGGTGAGCAGTTCTTC
TRBV7-6	few	TRBD1	12	TRBJ2-5	CASSTGGLAQYF	TGTGCCAGCAGCACAGGGGGATTGGCCCAGTACTTC
TRBV28	many	TRBD1	15	TRBJ2-5	CASSLPGQLQETQYF	TGTGCCAGCAGTTTACCGGGACAGCTTCAAGAGACCCAGTACTTC
TRBV19	NA	NA	15	TRBJ1-6	CASSNTGTSNSPLHF	TGTGCCAGTAGCAATACAGGGACCTCTAATTCACCCCTCCACTTT
TRBV7-9	many	TRBD2	18	TRBJ2-5	CASSLVSMGLAGRETQYF	TGTGCCAGCAGCTTAGTATCGATGGGACTAGCGGGACGGGAGACCCAGTACTTC
TRBV2	many	TRBD2	16	TRBJ2-1	CASSEESSGGPNEQFF	TGTGCCAGCAGTGAAGAGTCTAGCGGGGGGCCTAATGAGCAGTTCTTC
TRBV3-1	NA	NA	15	TRBJ2-7	CASSQDPLSLYEQYF	TGTGCCAGCAGCCAAGATCCTTTGTCCCTCTACGAGCAGTACTTC
TRBV5-6	NA	NA	13	TRBJ2-1	CASSLSSPTGRFF	TGTGCCAGCAGCTTGAGTTCCCCGACAGGACGGTTCTTC
TRBV12-5	NA	NA	14	TRBJ1-5	CASVRAGSNQPQHF	TGTGCTAGCGTGCGGGCAGGCTCAAATCAGCCCCAGCATTTT
TRBV7-6	many	NA	16	TRBJ2-3	CASSLGSGSFTDTQYF	TGTGCCAGCAGCTTAGGGTCAGGGAGCTTCACAGATACGCAGTATTTT
TRBV9	many	NA	14	TRBJ2-7	CASSPANGKDEQYF	TGTGCCAGCAGCCCCGCCAACGGGAAAGACGAGCAGTACTTC
TRBV5-1	NA	TRBD1	13	TRBJ1-5	CASGTGLNQPQHF	TGTGCCAGCGGGACAGGACTCAATCAGCCCCAGCATTTT
TRBV6-6	few	NA	13	TRBJ2-2	CASSYWQDSELFF	TGTGCCAGCAGTTACTGGCAGGACTCTGAGCTGTTTTTT
TRBV7-6	many	TRBD1	14	TRBJ1-1	CASSPPGTGREAFF	TGTGCCAGCAGCCCGCCAGGGACAGGGAGGGAAGCTTTCTTT
TRBV7-6	few	TRBD1	14	TRBJ2-5	CASSETGAQETQYF	TGTGCCAGCAGCGAGACAGGGGCACAAGAGACCCAGTACTTC
TRBV28	NA	NA	23	TRBJ2-4	CASSPHSLRGHSPLLAAKNIQYF	TGTGCCAGCAGCCCACACTCCCTCCGGGGCCACTCACCGCTCCTAGCCGCCAAAAACATTCAGTACTTC
TRBV4-2	NA	TRBD2	16	TRBJ2-7	CASSQVPSGTSYEQYF	TGTGCCAGCAGCCAAGTGCCTAGCGGGACCTCCTACGAGCAGTACTTC
TRBV20-1	many	TRBD2	14	TRBJ2-5	CSASPGRALETQYF	TGCAGTGCTTCCCCCGGGAGGGCCCTCGAGACCCAGTACTTC
TRBV7-8	NA	NA	16	TRBJ1-3	CASSLVLGSSGNTIYF	TGTGCCAGCAGCTTAGTTTTGGGCAGCTCTGGAAACACCATATATTTT
TRBV29-1	few	NA	12	TRBJ1-1	CSVWGRDTEAFF	TGCAGCGTCTGGGGCAGGGACACTGAAGCTTTCTTT
TRBV20-1	few	TRBD1	14	TRBJ1-2	CSAQTPGQLYGYTF	TGCAGTGCTCAAACTCCGGGACAGCTCTATGGCTACACCTTC
TRBV27	few	NA	16	TRBJ2-5	CASSFQGGYSEETQYF	TGTGCCAGCAGTTTCCAGGGGGGGTACAGCGAAGAGACCCAGTACTTC
TRBV7-8	many	NA	14	TRBJ1-1	CASTWRGQNTEAFF	TGTGCCAGCACCTGGCGAGGGCAGAACACTGAAGCTTTCTTT
TRBV5-1	many	TRBD2	16	TRBJ2-3	CASSLMTSRGTDTQYF	TGCGCCAGCAGCTTGATGACTAGCAGAGGCACAGATACGCAGTATTTT
TRBV28	many	TRBD1	15	TRBJ2-7	CASLPPGTGGGREYF	TGTGCCAGCTTGCCACCCGGGACAGGGGGCGGGAGAGAGTACTTC
TRBV19	NA	TRBD2	16	TRBJ2-1	CASGLAGLSSYNEQFF	TGTGCCAGTGGTCTAGCGGGACTTAGCTCCTACAATGAGCAGTTCTTC
TRBV12-3/TRBV12-4	NA	NA	15	TRBJ2-1	CASTDSLGINNEQFF	TGTGCCAGCACCGACTCCCTAGGGATCAACAATGAGCAGTTCTTC
TRBV5-1	few	NA	14	TRBJ2-3	CASTPGRGPDTQYF	TGCGCCAGCACCCCAGGGCGGGGACCAGATACGCAGTATTTT
TRBV15	many	TRBD2	21	TRBJ2-1	CATSGPGRASGRAGGFDEQFF	TGTGCCACCAGCGGTCCTGGTCGGGCTAGCGGGAGGGCTGGGGGTTTCGATGAGCAGTTCTTC
TRBV9	many	NA	15	TRBJ2-1	CASSSHSGSYNEQFF	TGTGCCAGCAGCTCTCATAGCGGCTCCTACAATGAGCAGTTCTTC
TRBV28	NA	NA	14	TRBJ1-4	CASSFIRANEKLFF	TGTGCCAGCAGTTTCATCAGGGCTAATGAAAAACTGTTTTTT
TRBV5-1	many	NA	14	TRBJ2-7	CASSFGGTGYEQYF	TGTGCCAGCAGCTTTGGAGGCACCGGCTACGAGCAGTACTTC
TRBV24-1	NA	NA	15	TRBJ2-2	CATSDPTSNTGELFF	TGTGCCACCAGTGATCCCACATCGAACACCGGGGAGCTGTTTTTT
TRBV3-1	many	NA	12	TRBJ1-2	CASGEGSYGYTF	TGTGCCAGCGGGGAGGGGAGCTATGGCTACACCTTC
TRBV7-2	many	NA	14	TRBJ1-2	CASSLARGGYGYTF	TGTGCCAGCAGCTTAGCGCGGGGGGGCTATGGCTACACCTTC
TRBV6-1	few	TRBD2	16	TRBJ2-1	CASRYASGSSYNEQFF	TGTGCCAGCAGATATGCTAGCGGGAGCTCCTACAATGAGCAGTTCTTC
TRBV18	NA	NA	14	TRBJ2-2	CASSPDRYTGELFF	TGTGCCAGCTCGCCAGACAGATACACCGGGGAGCTGTTTTTT
TRBV6-5	NA	NA	15	TRBJ1-2	CASSYSREGPYGYTF	TGTGCCAGCAGTTACTCGCGGGAGGGACCCTATGGCTACACCTTC
TRBV7-9	once	NA	15	TRBJ2-5	CASSPLDWVQETQYF	TGTGCCAGCAGCCCCCTTGATTGGGTCCAAGAGACCCAGTACTTC